The entry below gives a single T cell receptor (beta chain) sequence along with its context. Its matching antigen is unknown. The sample is drawn from a study of T cell repertoires in cytomegalovirus infection. Study-wide background: The study used recently identified HLA-C-restricted and well-studied HLA-B-restricted CMV epitopes. Shared public TCR beta signatures pointed to both CMV infection and a matching HLA type. Study-wide points: There were HLA-C-restricted CMV-specific TCR beta clonotypes dominating the ex vivo response.

TCRdb independently ran MiXCR on the reads; one entry per CDR3 protein. The top ten hold roughly 15% of the sample, which has about 500,000 distinct CDR3 sequences, roughly a third seen once. There are 13 residues in the CDR3. Looked up from germline, CDR1 is SGHTA and CDR2 is FQGNSA. The V and J ends lost 2 bases and 4 bases respectively, with 8 bases between them. The source of this sequence is a human donor in good health (CMV status not recorded). Some clones in this sample may be carry-over from other donors' samples. The material sequenced was cultured PBMCs, taken from culture after CMV antigen stimulation. This chain connects TRBV7-2 to TRBJ2-5, with D unclear. The CDR3 DNA follows: TGTGCCAGCAGCTTATCCTTTGGAGAGACCCAGTACTTC. Amino acid sequence: CASSLSFGETQYF.